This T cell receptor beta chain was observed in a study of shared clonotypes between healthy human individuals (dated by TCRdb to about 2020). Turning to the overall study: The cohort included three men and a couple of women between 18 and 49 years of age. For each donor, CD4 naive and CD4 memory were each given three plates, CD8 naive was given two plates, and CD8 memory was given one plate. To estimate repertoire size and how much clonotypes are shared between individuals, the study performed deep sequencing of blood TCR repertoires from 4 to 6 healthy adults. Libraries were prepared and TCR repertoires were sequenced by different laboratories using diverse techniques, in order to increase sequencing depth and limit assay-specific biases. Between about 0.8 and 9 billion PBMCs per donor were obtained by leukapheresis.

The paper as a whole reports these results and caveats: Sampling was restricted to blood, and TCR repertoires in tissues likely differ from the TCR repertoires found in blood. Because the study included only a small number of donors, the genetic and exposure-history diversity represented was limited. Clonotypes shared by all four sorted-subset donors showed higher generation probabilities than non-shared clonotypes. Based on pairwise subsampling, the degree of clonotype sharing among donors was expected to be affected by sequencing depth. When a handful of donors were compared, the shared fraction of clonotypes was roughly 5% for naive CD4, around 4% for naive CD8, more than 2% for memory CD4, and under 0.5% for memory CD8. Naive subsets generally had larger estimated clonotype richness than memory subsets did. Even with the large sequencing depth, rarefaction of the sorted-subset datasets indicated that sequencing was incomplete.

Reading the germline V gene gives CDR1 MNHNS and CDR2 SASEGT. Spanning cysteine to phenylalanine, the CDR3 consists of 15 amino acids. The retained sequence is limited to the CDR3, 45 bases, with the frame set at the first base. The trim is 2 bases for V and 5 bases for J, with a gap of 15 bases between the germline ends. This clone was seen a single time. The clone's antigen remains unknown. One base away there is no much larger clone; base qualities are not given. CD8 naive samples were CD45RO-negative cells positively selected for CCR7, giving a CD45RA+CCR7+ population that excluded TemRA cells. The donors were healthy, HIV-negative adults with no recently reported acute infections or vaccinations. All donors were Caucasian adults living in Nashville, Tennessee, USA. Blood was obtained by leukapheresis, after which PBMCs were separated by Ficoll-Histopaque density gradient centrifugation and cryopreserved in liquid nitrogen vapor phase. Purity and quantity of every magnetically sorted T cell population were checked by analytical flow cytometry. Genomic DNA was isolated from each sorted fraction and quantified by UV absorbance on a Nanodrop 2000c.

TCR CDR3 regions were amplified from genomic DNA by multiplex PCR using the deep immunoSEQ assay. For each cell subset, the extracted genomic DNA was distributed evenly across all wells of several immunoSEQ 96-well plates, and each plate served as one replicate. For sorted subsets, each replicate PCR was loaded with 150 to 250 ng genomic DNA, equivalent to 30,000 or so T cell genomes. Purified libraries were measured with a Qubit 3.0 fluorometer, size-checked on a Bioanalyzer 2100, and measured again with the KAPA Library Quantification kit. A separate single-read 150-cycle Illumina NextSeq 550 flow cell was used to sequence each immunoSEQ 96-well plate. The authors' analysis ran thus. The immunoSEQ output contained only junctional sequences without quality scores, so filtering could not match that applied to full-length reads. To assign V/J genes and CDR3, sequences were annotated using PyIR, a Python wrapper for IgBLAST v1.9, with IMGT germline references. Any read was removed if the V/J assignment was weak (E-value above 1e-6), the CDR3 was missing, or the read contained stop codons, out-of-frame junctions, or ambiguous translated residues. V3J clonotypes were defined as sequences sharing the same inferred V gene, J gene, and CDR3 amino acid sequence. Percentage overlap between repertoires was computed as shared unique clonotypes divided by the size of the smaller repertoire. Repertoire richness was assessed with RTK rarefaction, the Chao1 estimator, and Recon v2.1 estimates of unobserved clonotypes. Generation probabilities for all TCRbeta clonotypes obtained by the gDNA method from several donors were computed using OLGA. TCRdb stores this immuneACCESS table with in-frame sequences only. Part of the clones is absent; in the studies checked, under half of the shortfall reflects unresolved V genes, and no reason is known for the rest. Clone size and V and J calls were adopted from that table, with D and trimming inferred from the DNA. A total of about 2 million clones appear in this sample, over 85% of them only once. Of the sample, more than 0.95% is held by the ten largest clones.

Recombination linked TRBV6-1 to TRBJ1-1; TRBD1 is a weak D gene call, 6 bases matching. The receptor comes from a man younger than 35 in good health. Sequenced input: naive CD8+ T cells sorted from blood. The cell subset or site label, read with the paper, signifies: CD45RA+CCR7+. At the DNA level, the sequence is TGTGCCAGCAGTGAAATGTGGGGGGCGTGGACTGAAGCTTTCTTT. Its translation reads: CASSEMWGAWTEAFF.